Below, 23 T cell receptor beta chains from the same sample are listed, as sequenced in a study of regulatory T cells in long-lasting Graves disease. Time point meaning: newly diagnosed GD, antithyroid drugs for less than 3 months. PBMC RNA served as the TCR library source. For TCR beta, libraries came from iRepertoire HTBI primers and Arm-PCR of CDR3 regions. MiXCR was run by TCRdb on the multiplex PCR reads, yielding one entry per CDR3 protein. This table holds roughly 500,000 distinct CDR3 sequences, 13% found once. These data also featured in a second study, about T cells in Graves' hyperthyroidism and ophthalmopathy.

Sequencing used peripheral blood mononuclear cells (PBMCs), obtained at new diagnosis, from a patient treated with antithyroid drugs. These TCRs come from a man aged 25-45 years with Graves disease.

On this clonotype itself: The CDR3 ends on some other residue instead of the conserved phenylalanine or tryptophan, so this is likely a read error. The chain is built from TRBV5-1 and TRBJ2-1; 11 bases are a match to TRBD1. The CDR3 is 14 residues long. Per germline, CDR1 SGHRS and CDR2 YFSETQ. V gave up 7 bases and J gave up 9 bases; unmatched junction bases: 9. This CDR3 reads CASGTGQGVGEQFS. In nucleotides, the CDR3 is TGCGCCAGCGGTACGGGACAGGGGGTTGGTGAGCAGTTCTCC.

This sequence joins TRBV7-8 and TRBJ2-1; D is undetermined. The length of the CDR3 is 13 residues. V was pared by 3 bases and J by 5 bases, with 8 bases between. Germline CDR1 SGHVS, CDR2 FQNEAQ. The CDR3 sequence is CASSFSYDNEQFF. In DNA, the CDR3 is TGTGCCAGCAGCTTTTCCTATGACAATGAGCAGTTCTTC.

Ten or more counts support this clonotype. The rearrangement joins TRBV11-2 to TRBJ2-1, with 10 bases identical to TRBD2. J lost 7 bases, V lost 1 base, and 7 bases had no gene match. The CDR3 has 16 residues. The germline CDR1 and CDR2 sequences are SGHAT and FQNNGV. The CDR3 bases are TGTGCCAGCAGCTTAGGGCTAGCGGGAGTTGGAAATGAGCAGTTCTTC. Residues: CASSLGLAGVGNEQFF.

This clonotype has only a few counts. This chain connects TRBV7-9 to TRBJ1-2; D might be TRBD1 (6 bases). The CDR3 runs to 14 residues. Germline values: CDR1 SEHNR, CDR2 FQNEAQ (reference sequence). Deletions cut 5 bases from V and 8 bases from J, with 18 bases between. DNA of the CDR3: TGTGCCAGCAGCGCCGGGACAACATTAGAGGGCTACACCTTC. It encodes CASSAGTTLEGYTF.

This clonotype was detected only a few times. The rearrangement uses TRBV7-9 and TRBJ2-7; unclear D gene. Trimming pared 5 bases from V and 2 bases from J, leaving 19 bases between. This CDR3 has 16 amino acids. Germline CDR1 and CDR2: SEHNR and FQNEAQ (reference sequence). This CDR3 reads CASSHPVEMKTYEQYF. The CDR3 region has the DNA TGTGCCAGCAGCCACCCTGTGGAGATGAAGACCTACGAGCAGTACTTC.

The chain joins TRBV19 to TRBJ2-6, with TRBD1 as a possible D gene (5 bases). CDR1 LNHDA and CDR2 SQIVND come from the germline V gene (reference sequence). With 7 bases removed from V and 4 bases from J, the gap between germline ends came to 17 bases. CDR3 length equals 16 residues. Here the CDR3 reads CASTPPKGWGANVLTF. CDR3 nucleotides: TGTGCCAGTACCCCCCCTAAGGGGTGGGGGGCCAACGTCCTGACTTTC.

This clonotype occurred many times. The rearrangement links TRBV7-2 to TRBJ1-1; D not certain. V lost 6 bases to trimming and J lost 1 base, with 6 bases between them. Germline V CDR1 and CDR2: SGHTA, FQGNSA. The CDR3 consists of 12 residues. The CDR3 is CASSRTNTEAFF. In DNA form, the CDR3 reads TGTGCCAGCAGTCGCACGAACACTGAAGCTTTCTTT.

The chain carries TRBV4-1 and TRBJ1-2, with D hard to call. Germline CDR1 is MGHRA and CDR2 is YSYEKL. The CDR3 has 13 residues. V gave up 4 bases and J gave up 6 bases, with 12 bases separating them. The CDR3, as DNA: TGCGCCAGCAGCCCACGGACCGACCATGGCTACACCTTC. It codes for CASSPRTDHGYTF.

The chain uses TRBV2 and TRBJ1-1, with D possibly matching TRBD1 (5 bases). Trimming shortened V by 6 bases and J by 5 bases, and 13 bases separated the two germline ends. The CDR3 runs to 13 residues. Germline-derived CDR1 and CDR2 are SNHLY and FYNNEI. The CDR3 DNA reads TGTGCCAGCAGGAGCTCGAAGGGGACTGAAGCTTTCTTT. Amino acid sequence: CASRSSKGTEAFF.

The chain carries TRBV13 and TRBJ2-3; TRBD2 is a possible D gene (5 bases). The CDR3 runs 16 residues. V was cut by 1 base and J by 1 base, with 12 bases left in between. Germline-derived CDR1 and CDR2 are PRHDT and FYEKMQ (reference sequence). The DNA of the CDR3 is TGTGCCAGCAGCTTAGCGGGGAGTGATCGCACAGATACGCAGTATTTT. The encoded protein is CASSLAGSDRTDTQYF.

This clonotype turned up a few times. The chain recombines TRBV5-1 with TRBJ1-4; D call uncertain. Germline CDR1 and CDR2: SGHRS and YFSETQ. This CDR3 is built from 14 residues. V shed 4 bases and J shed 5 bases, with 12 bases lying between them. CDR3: CASSGSAGNEKLFF. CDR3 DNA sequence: TGCGCCAGCAGCGGGAGCGCGGGCAATGAAAAACTGTTTTTT.

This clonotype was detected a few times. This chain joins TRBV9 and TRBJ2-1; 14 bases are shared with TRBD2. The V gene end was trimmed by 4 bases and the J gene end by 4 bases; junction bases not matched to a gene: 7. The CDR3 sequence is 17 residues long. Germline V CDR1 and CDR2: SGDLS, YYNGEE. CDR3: CASSPRLAGGEYNEQFF. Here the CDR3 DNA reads TGTGCCAGCAGCCCCCGACTAGCGGGGGGGGAATACAATGAGCAGTTCTTC.

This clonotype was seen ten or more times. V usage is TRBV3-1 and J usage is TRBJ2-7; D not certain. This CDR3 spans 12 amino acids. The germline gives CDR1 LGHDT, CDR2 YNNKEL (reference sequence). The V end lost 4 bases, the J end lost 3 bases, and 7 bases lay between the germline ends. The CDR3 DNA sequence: TGTGCCAGCAGCCGGGCCAGCTACGAGCAGTACTTC. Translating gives CASSRASYEQYF.

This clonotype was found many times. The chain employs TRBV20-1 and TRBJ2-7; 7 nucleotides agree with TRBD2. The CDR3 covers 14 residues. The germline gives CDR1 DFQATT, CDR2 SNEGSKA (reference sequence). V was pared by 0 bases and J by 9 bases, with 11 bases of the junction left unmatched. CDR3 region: CSAREPGLPTGQYF. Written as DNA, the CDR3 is TGCAGTGCTAGAGAACCGGGACTACCGACGGGGCAGTACTTC.

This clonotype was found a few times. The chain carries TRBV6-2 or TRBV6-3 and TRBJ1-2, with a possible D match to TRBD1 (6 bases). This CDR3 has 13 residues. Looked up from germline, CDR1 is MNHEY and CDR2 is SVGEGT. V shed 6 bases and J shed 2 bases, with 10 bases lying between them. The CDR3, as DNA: TGTGCCAGCAGAGACAGGACGAACTATGGCTACACCTTC. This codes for CASRDRTNYGYTF.

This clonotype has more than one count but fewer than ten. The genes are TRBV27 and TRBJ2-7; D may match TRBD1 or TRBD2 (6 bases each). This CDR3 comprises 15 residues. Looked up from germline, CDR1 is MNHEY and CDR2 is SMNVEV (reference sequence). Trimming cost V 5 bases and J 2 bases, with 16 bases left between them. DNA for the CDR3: TGTGCCAGCAGTATCGAGGGGGGAAGTCCCTACGAGCAGTACTTC. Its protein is CASSIEGGSPYEQYF.

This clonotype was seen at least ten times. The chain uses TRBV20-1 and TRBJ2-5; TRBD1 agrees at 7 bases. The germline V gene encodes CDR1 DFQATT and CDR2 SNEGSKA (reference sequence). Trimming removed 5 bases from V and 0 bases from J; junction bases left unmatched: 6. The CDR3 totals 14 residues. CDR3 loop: CSAASRGNQETQYF. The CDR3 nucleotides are TGCAGTGCTGCCTCCAGGGGGAACCAAGAGACCCAGTACTTC.

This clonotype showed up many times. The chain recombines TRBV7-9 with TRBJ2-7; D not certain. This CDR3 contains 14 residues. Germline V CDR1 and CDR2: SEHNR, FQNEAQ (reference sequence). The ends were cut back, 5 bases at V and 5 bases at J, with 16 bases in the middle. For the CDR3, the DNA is TGTGCCAGCAGCCCCCAAGGACGCCAGGACGAGCAGTACTTC. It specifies CASSPQGRQDEQYF.

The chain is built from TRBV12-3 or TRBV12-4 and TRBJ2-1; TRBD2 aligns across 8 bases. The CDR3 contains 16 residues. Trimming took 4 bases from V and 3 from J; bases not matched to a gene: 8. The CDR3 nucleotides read TGTGCCAGCAGTTACGTGTCAGCGGGGGTCTACAATGAGCAGTTCTTC. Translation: CASSYVSAGVYNEQFF.

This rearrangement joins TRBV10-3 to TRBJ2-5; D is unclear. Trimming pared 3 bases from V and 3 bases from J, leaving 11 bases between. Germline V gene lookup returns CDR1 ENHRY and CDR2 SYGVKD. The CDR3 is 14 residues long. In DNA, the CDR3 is TGTGCCATCAGTGACAGGCGGAGCGAAGAGACCCAGTACTTC. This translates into CAISDRRSEETQYF.

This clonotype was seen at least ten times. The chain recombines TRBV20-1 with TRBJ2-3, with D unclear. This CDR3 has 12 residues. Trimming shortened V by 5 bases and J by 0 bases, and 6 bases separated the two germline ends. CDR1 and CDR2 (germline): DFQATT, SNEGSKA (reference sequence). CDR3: CSAFHSTDTQYF. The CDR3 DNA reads TGCAGTGCTTTTCATAGCACAGATACGCAGTATTTT.

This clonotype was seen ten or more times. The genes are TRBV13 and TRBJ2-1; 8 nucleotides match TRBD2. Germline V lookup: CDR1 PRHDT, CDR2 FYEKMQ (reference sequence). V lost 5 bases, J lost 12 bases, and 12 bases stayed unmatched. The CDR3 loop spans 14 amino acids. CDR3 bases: TGTGCCAGCAGCATAAATAGCGGGAAAGGAGTGCAGTTCTTC. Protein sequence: CASSINSGKGVQFF.

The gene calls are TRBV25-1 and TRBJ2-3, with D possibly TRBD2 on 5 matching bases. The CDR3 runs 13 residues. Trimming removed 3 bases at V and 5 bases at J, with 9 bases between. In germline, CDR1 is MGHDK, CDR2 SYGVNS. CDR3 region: CASSDQRIDTQYF. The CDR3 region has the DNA TGTGCCAGCAGTGATCAGCGGATAGATACGCAGTATTTT.